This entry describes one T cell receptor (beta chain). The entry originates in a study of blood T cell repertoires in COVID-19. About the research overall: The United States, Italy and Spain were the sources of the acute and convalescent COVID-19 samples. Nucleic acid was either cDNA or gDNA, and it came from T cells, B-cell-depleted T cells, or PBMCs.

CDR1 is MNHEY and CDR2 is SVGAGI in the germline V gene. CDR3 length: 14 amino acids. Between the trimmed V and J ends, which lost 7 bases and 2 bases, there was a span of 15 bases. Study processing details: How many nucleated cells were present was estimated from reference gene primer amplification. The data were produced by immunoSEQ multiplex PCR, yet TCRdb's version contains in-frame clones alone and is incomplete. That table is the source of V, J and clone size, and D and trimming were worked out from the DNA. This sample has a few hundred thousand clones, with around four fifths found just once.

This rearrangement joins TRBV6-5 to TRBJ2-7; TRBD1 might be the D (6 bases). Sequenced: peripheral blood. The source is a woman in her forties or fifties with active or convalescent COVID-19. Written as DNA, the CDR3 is TGTGCCAGCAAACAGGCAGGGGTTGCCTACGAGCAGTACTTC. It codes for CASKQAGVAYEQYF.